The 8 T cell receptor beta chains reported below all come from one sample, sequenced in a study of T cell responses to AZD1222 COVID-19 vaccine. The repertoire was sequenced with immunoSEQ multiplex PCR; TCRdb's copy has only in-frame clones and lacks some. Of approximately 64,000 clones listed, about 83% are singletons. The material was peripheral blood, obtained on day 0 of AZD1222 vaccination. The receptors here all came from an adult in good health.

Only one count was recorded for this clone. The chain has TRBV7-2 and TRBJ2-4, with 9 nucleotides matching TRBD2. Unmatched junction bases numbered 6, after V lost 1 base and J lost 5 bases. CDR3 size: 16 residues. Germline V gives CDR1 SGHTA, CDR2 FQGNSA. CDR3 in DNA: TGTGCCAGCAGCTTAGTTGCGGGGGGGGCCCAAAACATTCAGTACTTC. The encoded protein is CASSLVAGGAQNIQYF.

This clone has a single count. The chain employs TRBV19 and TRBJ1-6; 10 nucleotides align to TRBD1. CDR3 length: 16 residues. Germline trimming cut 6 bases from V and 10 bases from J; bases unmatched to any gene: 12. Germline V gene data show CDR1 as LNHDA and CDR2 as SQIVND (reference sequence). The CDR3 DNA is TGTGCCAGTAGCGATCCTTTGGGACAGGGGAACTCACCCCTCCACTTT. Protein: CASSDPLGQGNSPLHF.

The rearrangement uses TRBV28 and TRBJ1-1, with 7 bases identical to TRBD1. Germline CDR1 and CDR2: MDHEN and SYDVKM. The CDR3 length is 13 residues. J lost 1 base, V lost 4 bases, and 0 bases had no gene match. CDR3 coding DNA: TGTGCCAGCAGTTGGACAGGGAACACTGAAGCTTTCTTT. Translating it yields CASSWTGNTEAFF.

The chain combines TRBV13 with TRBJ2-2; 7 nucleotides align to TRBD1. This CDR3 is built from 14 residues. V gave up 3 bases and J gave up 5 bases; unmatched junction bases: 3. Germline values: CDR1 PRHDT, CDR2 FYEKMQ (reference sequence). The CDR3 region has the DNA TGTGCCAGCAGCTTCACGACAGGGACCGGGGAGCTGTTTTTT. Translation gives CASSFTTGTGELFF.

This chain links TRBV10-1 with TRBJ2-6, with a possible D match to TRBD1 (5 bases). Trimming removed 5 bases from V and 2 bases from J, with 7 bases in between. CDR1 and CDR2 from the germline V gene are WNHNN and SYGVQD (reference sequence). The CDR3 is 14 residues long. CDR3: CASSTGTGANVLTF. CDR3 bases: TGCGCCAGCAGTACAGGTACTGGGGCCAACGTCCTGACTTTC.

The rearrangement links TRBV2 to TRBJ2-3; D not resolved. Germline CDR1 is SNHLY and CDR2 is FYNNEI. The CDR3 is 16 amino acids. V was clipped by 1 base and J by 3 bases, with 14 bases between them. The CDR3 sequence: CASSEGAALGTDTQYF. Written as DNA, the CDR3 is TGTGCCAGCAGTGAAGGGGCAGCGCTGGGAACAGATACGCAGTATTTT. Variable domain in full (rest from reference TRBV2 and TRBJ2-3): EPEVTQTPSHQVTQMGQEVILRCVPISNHLYFYWYRQILGQKVEFLVSFYNNEISEKSEIFDDQFSVERPDGSNFTLKIRSTKLEDSAMYFCASSEGAALGTDTQYFGPGTRLTVL.

This sequence joins TRBV30 and TRBJ1-1; tentatively, D is TRBD1 (5 bases). CDR3 length equals 12 residues. The V end was cut by 2 bases, the J end by 8 bases, with 12 bases between. Per germline, CDR1 GTSNPN and CDR2 SVGIG (reference sequence). Written as DNA, the CDR3 is TGTGCCTGGAGTCCAGGGCCGGGAGAAGCTTTCTTT. Translating it yields CAWSPGPGEAFF.

The V and J genes are TRBV28 and TRBJ1-1, with D perhaps TRBD1 (5 bases). The CDR3 covers 14 residues. The ends were cut back, 4 bases at V and 5 bases at J, with 14 bases in the middle. CDR1 is MDHEN, CDR2 SYDVKM, per germline. The CDR3 protein is CASSSPGGGTEAFF. CDR3 bases: TGTGCCAGCAGTTCCCCGGGGGGGGGTACTGAAGCTTTCTTT. Variable domain in full (rest from reference TRBV28 and TRBJ1-1): DVKVTQSSRYLVKRTGEKVFLECVQDMDHENMFWYRQDPGLGLRLIYFSYDVKMKEKGDIPEGYSVSREKKERFSLILESASTNQTSMYLCASSSPGGGTEAFFGQGTRLTVV.